The next 27 T cell receptor gamma chains were all read from a single sample in a study of gamma-delta T cells after stem cell transplantation. TCRdb reran clone calling via CATT on the RT-PCR reads. Altogether more than 300 gamma-chain clones are present, 4.7% being singletons, with the ten largest covering 50% to 80%. What was sequenced was gamma-delta T cells. These TCRs come from a human donor. It is not recorded whose cells these are; they may come from a transplant donor.

This clone was found a few times. TCRdb's entry gives the protein of a much larger clone, which mismatches this DNA's translation at residue 5, likely from a read error; the protein reported here is translated from the DNA. This rearrangement joins TRGV2 to TRGJ1 or TRGJ2. The V gene's germline CDR1 is EGSNGY and CDR2 YDSYNSKV. This CDR3 comprises 13 residues. The CDR3 DNA follows: TGTGCCACCTGGAACGGGCCCTATTATAAGAAACTCTTT. Its translation is CATWNGPYYKKLF.

This clone was counted a few times. The protein that TCRdb holds for this DNA derives from a much larger clone and differs from the translated DNA at residue 4, which likely indicates a read error; the protein shown here is translated from the DNA. This CDR3 is also generated by other DNA sequences in the sample. J is TRGJP and V is TRGV9. CDR1 and CDR2 from the germline V gene are GITISATS and ISYDGTV (reference sequence). The CDR3 is 16 amino acids. Here the CDR3 DNA reads TGTGCCTTGCGGGAGGTGGGAGAGTTGGGCAAAAAAATCAAGGTATTT. This translates into CALREVGELGKKIKVF.

By frequency in the sample, this clone is large. Additional DNA sequences in this sample encode the identical CDR3. This chain joins TRGV9 and TRGJP. CDR1 and CDR2 (germline): GITISATS, ISYDGTV (reference sequence). The CDR3 runs 17 residues. Trimming cost V 0 bases and J 6 bases; bases outside gene matches: 5. The chain's CDR3 is CALWEVNRELGKKIKVF. The DNA of the CDR3 is TGTGCCTTGTGGGAGGTGAATAGAGAGTTGGGCAAAAAAATCAAGGTATTT.

The sample holds a few counts of this clone. The TCRdb protein, from a much larger clone, departs from this DNA's translation at residue 8, likely by read error; the protein shown derives from the DNA. This chain joins TRGV9 and TRGJP. CDR1 is GITISATS and CDR2 is ISYDGTV in the germline V gene (reference sequence). Trimming at V came to 1 base and at J to 8 bases, leaving 5 bases not matched to a gene. The CDR3 runs to 16 residues. The CDR3 region has the DNA TGTGCCTTGTGGGAGGTAAGAAAGTTGGGCAAAAAAATCAAGGTATTT. Its translation is CALWEVRKLGKKIKVF.

Note on this clone: The protein given by TCRdb reflects a much larger clone and differs at residue 3 from this DNA's translation, likely from a read error; the protein shown is the DNA's translation. The chain is built from TRGV9 and TRGJP. This CDR3 has 13 amino acids. Germline CDR1 is GITISATS and CDR2 is ISYDGTV (reference sequence). CDR3 in DNA: TGTGCCTCGTGGGATCCTCGGTGGAAAATCAAGGTATTT. Its protein is CASWDPRWKIKVF.

This clone rates as medium-sized. This likely stems from a read error, as it lies one base from a far larger clone. The same CDR3 also results from other DNA sequences found in this sample. This rearrangement joins TRGV9 to TRGJP. Germline CDR1 is GITISATS and CDR2 is ISYDGTV (reference sequence). V trimming: 3 bases; J trimming: 3 bases; junction bases outside the gene matches: 2. The CDR3 covers 16 residues. CDR3: CALWELQELGKKIKVF. DNA for the CDR3: TGTGCCTTGTGGGAGCTGCAAGAGTTGGGCAAAAAAATCAAGGTATTT.

This clone showed up just a few times. The protein that TCRdb holds for this DNA derives from a much larger clone and differs from the translated DNA at residue 5, which likely indicates a read error; the protein shown here is translated from the DNA. Written as DNA, the CDR3 is TGTGCCTTGTGGAAGGCTACCCCAGAGTTGGGCAAAAAAATCAAGGTATTT. The encoded protein is CALWKATPELGKKIKVF. The genes are TRGV9 and TRGJP. With V trimmed by 6 bases and J by 6 bases, 11 bases remained unmatched. The V gene's germline CDR1 is GITISATS and CDR2 ISYDGTV (reference sequence). The CDR3 is 17 residues long.

As regards this clone: The TCRdb record carries a much larger clone's protein, which differs from this DNA's translation at residue 6; a read error is the likely cause, and the protein listed here is the DNA translation. This chain joins TRGV9 and TRGJP. V was clipped by 2 bases and J by 4 bases; unmatched bases: 5. The CDR3 consists of 17 residues. Germline-derived CDR1 and CDR2 are GITISATS and ISYDGTV (reference sequence). The CDR3 loop reads CALWEEYQELGKKIKVF. The CDR3 DNA reads as TGTGCCTTGTGGGAGGAATACCAAGAGTTGGGCAAAAAAATCAAGGTATTT.

This clone was picked up a small number of times. A far larger clone lies a single base away; this is likely a read error. The chain joins TRGV3 to TRGJP1. CDR1 and CDR2 (germline): VTNTFY, YDVSTARD (reference sequence). This CDR3 has 14 amino acids. CDR3 DNA sequence: TGTGCCACCTGGGCGAGGACCACTGGTTGGCTCAAGATATTT. Translation: CATWARTTGWLKIF.

Details on this clone: A read error is likely here: a far larger clone is one base away. CDR3 nucleotides: TGTGCCTTGTGGGCTTTGGAGTTGGGCAAAAAAATCAAGGTATTT. Protein sequence: CALWALELGKKIKVF. The chain combines TRGV9 with TRGJP. The germline CDR1 and CDR2 sequences are GITISATS and ISYDGTV (reference sequence). CDR3 length: 15 amino acids. V was clipped by 5 bases and J by 7 bases; unmatched bases: 5.

Remarks on this clone: This DNA's translation and the protein TCRdb lists, from a much larger clone, do not match at residue 14, likely due to a read error; the protein shown is translated from the DNA. The V call is TRGV9, the J call TRGJP. From germline, CDR1 is GITISATS and CDR2 ISYDGTV (reference sequence). The CDR3 length is 16 residues. Here the CDR3 DNA reads TGTGCCTTGTGGGAGGTGCCAGAGTTGGGCAAAAAAATCGAGGTATTT. Encoded protein: CALWEVPELGKKIEVF.

This clone occurred a few times. TCRdb's entry gives the protein of a much larger clone, which mismatches this DNA's translation at residue 3, likely from a read error; the protein reported here is translated from the DNA. This sequence joins TRGV9 and TRGJP. CDR3 size: 15 residues. Germline V gene sequence: CDR1 GITISATS, CDR2 ISYDGTV (reference sequence). V lost 12 bases to trimming and J lost 7 bases; unmatched junction nucleotides: 12. CDR3 sequence: CAAWEDELGKKIKVF. The CDR3 nucleotides are TGTGCCGCGTGGGAGGATGAGTTGGGCAAAAAAATCAAGGTATTT.

A few counts support this clone. TCRdb shows a much larger clone's protein in place of this DNA's translation, and the two differ at residue 5, likely through a read error; the protein shown is translated from the DNA. The genes are TRGV9 and TRGJP. Looked up from germline, CDR1 is GITISATS and CDR2 is ISYDGTV (reference sequence). This CDR3 is 17 amino acids long. The junction had 10 bases not matched to a gene; V was cut back by 5 bases and J by 6 bases. CDR3 amino acids: CALWGVPAELGKKIKVF. CDR3 bases: TGTGCCTTGTGGGGGGTTCCCGCAGAGTTGGGCAAAAAAATCAAGGTATTT.

As to this clone: The translation of this DNA and the TCRdb protein of a much larger clone differ at residue 12, probably owing to a read error; the protein shown here is translated from the DNA. The chain links TRGV9 to TRGJP. This CDR3 region has 16 residues. In germline, CDR1 is GITISATS, CDR2 ISYDGTV (reference sequence). Here the CDR3 reads CALWEAQELGKEIKVF. The CDR3 DNA sequence: TGTGCCTTGTGGGAGGCCCAAGAGTTGGGCAAAGAAATCAAGGTATTT.

Concerning this clone: A read error is the likely source, as a far larger clone sits one nucleotide away. This same CDR3 is encoded by further DNA sequences in the sample. The V and J genes are TRGV9 and TRGJP. Germline trimming cut 1 base from V and 6 bases from J; bases unmatched to any gene: 0. Germline V gives CDR1 GITISATS, CDR2 ISYDGTV (reference sequence). This CDR3 contains 15 residues. CDR3 coding DNA: TGTGCCTTGTGGGAGGTAGAGTTGGGCAAAAAAATCAAGGTATTT. Amino acids: CALWEVELGKKIKVF.

Note on this clone: A read error is the likely source, as a far larger clone sits one nucleotide away. This specimen includes other DNA sequences encoding the same CDR3. The V and J genes are TRGV9 and TRGJP. Germline V gene lookup returns CDR1 GITISATS and CDR2 ISYDGTV (reference sequence). The CDR3 length is 17 residues. CDR3 region: CALWEVLGELGKKIKVF. The CDR3 DNA reads as TGTGCCTTGTGGGAGGTGCTGGGCGAGTTGGGCAAAAAAATCAAGGTGTTT.

This clone has a handful of counts. The protein TCRdb lists belongs to a much larger clone and differs from this DNA's translation at residue 15, which points to a read error; the protein shown is made from the DNA. This sequence joins TRGV9 and TRGJP. The J call may be incorrect, as the DNA end agrees better with TRGJP1. The CDR3 runs 16 residues. Germline V CDR1 and CDR2: GITISATS, ISYDGTV (reference sequence). This chain's CDR3 is CALWEVQELGKKIKIF. CDR3 DNA sequence: TGTGCCTTGTGGGAGGTGCAAGAGTTGGGCAAAAAAATCAAGATATTT.

In its sample, this clone was seen a few times. The likely explanation is a read error, given a far larger clone one base away. The sample carries other DNA sequences with the same CDR3. The chain employs TRGV9 and TRGJP. The germline V gene encodes CDR1 GITISATS and CDR2 ISYDGTV (reference sequence). This CDR3 spans 16 amino acids. CDR3 loop: CALWEVQKLGKKIKVF. CDR3 sequence (DNA): TGTGCTTTGTGGGAGGTGCAGAAGTTGGGCAAAAAAATCAAGGTATTT.

As regards this clone: For this DNA, TCRdb reports the protein of a much larger clone, which diverges at residue 4, most likely from a read error; the protein presented here is translated directly from the DNA. The chain combines TRGV9 with TRGJP. Germline values: CDR1 GITISATS, CDR2 ISYDGTV (reference sequence). The CDR3 totals 17 residues. The CDR3 bases are TGTGCCTTGGGGGAGGCTACCCCAGAGTTGGGCAAAAAAATCAAGGTATTT. Its translation: CALGEATPELGKKIKVF.

This clone counts as large. The sample holds other DNA sequences that translate to the same CDR3. The rearrangement uses TRGV9 and TRGJP. Germline loops: CDR1 GITISATS, CDR2 ISYDGTV (reference sequence). The CDR3 extends over 15 amino acids. Unmatched junction bases numbered 5, after V lost 5 bases and J lost 7 bases. This CDR3 is CALWVLELGKKIKVF. The CDR3 region has the DNA TGTGCCTTGTGGGTTTTGGAGTTGGGCAAAAAAATCAAGGTATTT.

This clone has a handful of counts. Only one base separates this from a far larger clonotype, so it likely reflects a read error. The same CDR3 arises from other DNA sequences in this sample as well. This sequence joins TRGV9 and TRGJP. CDR1 and CDR2 (germline): GITISATS, ISYDGTV (reference sequence). The CDR3 is 16 residues long. The CDR3: CALWEVPELGKKIKVF. CDR3 nucleotides: TGTGCCCTGTGGGAGGTGCCAGAGTTGGGCAAAAAAATCAAGGTATTT.

This clone occurred a few times. A far larger clone is just one base off, so this is likely a read error. The chain joins TRGV9 to TRGJ1 or TRGJ2. With V trimmed by 5 bases and J by 0 bases, 4 bases remained unmatched. This CDR3 contains 13 residues. The germline gives CDR1 GITISATS, CDR2 ISYDGTV (reference sequence). The CDR3: CALWGENYYKKLF. The CDR3 region has the DNA TGTGCCTTGTGGGGGGAGAATTATTATAAGAAACTCTTT.

Sample share makes this clone large. A far larger clone is off by one base, so a read error is likely. In the same sample, other DNA sequences code for this CDR3. The chain uses TRGV9 and TRGJ1 or TRGJ2. CDR3 length: 12 amino acids. Looked up from germline, CDR1 is GITISATS and CDR2 is ISYDGTV (reference sequence). In DNA form, the CDR3 reads TGCGCCTTGTGGGAGGCTTATTATAAGAAACTCTTT. It yields the protein CALWEAYYKKLF.

In the case of this clone: A far more abundant clone sits one base away, making this likely a read error. Other nucleotide sequences in the sample specify the same CDR3. The gene calls are TRGV9 and TRGJP. CDR1 and CDR2 (germline): GITISATS, ISYDGTV (reference sequence). The CDR3 is 16 amino acids. This chain's CDR3 is CALWEVQELGKKIKVF. The CDR3 region has the DNA TGTGCCTTGTGGGAGGTGCAAGAGCTGGGCAAAAAAATCAAGGTATTT.

Turning to this clone: A read error likely explains why the TCRdb protein, taken from a much larger clone, differs from this DNA's translation at residue 14; the protein shown is translated from the DNA. The chain combines TRGV9 with TRGJP. There are 16 residues in the CDR3. Germline lookup yields CDR1 GITISATS and CDR2 ISYDGTV (reference sequence). The CDR3, as DNA: TGTGCCTTGTGGGAGGTGAACGAGTTGGGCAAAAAAATCAGGGTATTT. Translation gives CALWEVNELGKKIRVF.

By share, this clone ranks as medium-sized (0.01 to 0.1%). This sequence is one base from a far larger clone and is likely a read error. The chain uses TRGV9 and TRGJP. CDR1 is GITISATS, CDR2 ISYDGTV, per germline (reference sequence). CDR3 length equals 16 residues. CDR3 region: CALWELQELGKKIEVF. The CDR3 nucleotides are TGTGCCTTGTGGGAGCTACAAGAGTTGGGCAAAAAAATCGAGGTATTT.

By share of the sample, this clone is large. Other DNA sequences from this sample encode an identical CDR3 as well. The J gene is TRGJP, the V gene TRGV9. The V segment lost 2 bases and the J segment 6 bases; nucleotides outside the gene matches: 4. The germline CDR1 and CDR2 sequences are GITISATS and ISYDGTV (reference sequence). This CDR3 is 16 amino acids long. The CDR3 loop is CALWEDTELGKKIKVF. The CDR3 coding sequence is TGTGCCTTGTGGGAGGATACAGAGTTGGGCAAAAAAATCAAGGTATTT.